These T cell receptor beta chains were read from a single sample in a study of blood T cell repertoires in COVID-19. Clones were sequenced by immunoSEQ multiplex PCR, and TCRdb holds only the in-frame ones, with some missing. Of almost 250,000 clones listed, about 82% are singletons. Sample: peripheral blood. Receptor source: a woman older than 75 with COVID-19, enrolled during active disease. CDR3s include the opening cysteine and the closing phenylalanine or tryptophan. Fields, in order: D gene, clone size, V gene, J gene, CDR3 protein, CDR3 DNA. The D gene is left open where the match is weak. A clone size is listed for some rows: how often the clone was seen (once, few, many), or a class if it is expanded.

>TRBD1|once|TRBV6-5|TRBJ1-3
CASGDRSRSGNTIYF
TGTGCCAGCGGGGACAGGTCCCGCTCTGGAAACACCATATATTTT
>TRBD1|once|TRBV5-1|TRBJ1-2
CASSATSGTGAAGYTF
TGCGCCAGCAGCGCAACTTCCGGGACAGGGGCGGCTGGCTACACCTTC
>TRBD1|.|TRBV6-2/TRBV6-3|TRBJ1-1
CASSSGTGAFF
TGTGCCAGCAGTTCCGGGACAGGGGCTTTCTTT
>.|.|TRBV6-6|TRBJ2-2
CASSGGGANTGELFF
TGTGCCAGCAGTGGAGGGGGGGCGAACACCGGGGAGCTGTTTTTT
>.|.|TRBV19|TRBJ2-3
CASSINTGTPDTQYF
TGTGCCAGTAGTATTAATACTGGGACTCCAGATACGCAGTATTTT
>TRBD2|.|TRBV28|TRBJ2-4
CASSFERGARNIQYF
TGTGCCAGCAGTTTCGAGCGGGGGGCCAGAAACATTCAGTACTTC
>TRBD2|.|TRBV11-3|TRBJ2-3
CASSLALAVITDTQYF
TGTGCCAGCAGCTTAGCTCTAGCGGTGATCACAGATACGCAGTATTTT
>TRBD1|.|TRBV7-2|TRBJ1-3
CASSLGQGARSGNTIYF
TGTGCCAGCAGCCTCGGACAGGGAGCCCGCTCTGGAAACACCATATATTTT
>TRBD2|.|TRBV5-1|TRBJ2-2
CASSFPAGELTGELFF
TGCGCCAGCAGCTTTCCCGCGGGGGAACTCACCGGGGAGCTGTTTTTT
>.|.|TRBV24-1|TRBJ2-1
CATSDGLALNEQFF
TGTGCCACCAGTGATGGGCTAGCGCTCAATGAGCAGTTCTTC
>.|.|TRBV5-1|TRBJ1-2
CASSLSGGYGYTF
TGCGCCAGCAGCTTGAGTGGGGGGTATGGCTACACCTTC
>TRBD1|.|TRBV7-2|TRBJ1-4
CASSPRQGARKLFF
TGTGCCAGCAGCCCGAGACAGGGGGCGCGGAAACTGTTTTTT
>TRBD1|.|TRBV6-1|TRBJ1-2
CASSESTDRVYGYTF
TGTGCCAGCAGTGAATCCACGGACAGGGTATATGGCTACACCTTC
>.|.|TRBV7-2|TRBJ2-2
CASSSTGMAGELFF
TGTGCCAGCAGCTCTACAGGGATGGCCGGGGAGCTGTTTTTT
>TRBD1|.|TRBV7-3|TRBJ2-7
CASSLRAGGDEQYF
TGTGCCAGCAGCTTAAGGGCAGGGGGTGACGAGCAGTACTTC
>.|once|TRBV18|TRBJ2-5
CASSPPAGGGKETQYF
TGTGCCAGCTCACCACCAGCGGGTGGGGGGAAAGAGACCCAGTACTTC
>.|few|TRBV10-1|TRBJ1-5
CASSAGQNQPQHF
TGCGCCAGCAGTGCGGGTCAAAATCAGCCCCAGCATTTT
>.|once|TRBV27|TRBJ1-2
CATHPGARNYGYTF
TGTGCCACCCACCCCGGAGCCCGAAACTATGGCTACACCTTC
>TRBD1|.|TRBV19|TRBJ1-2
CASSTEQGSVNYGYTF
TGTGCCAGTAGTACGGAACAGGGGTCTGTTAACTATGGCTACACCTTC
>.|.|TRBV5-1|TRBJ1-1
CASSLLQGSTEAFF
TGCGCCAGCAGCTTATTACAGGGAAGCACTGAAGCTTTCTTT
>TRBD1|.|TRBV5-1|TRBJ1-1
CASSRDRGTEAFF
TGCGCCAGCAGCAGGGACAGGGGGACTGAAGCTTTCTTT
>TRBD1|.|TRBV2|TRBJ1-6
CASTIDRDSPLHF
TGTGCCAGCACCATAGACAGGGATTCACCCCTCCACTTT